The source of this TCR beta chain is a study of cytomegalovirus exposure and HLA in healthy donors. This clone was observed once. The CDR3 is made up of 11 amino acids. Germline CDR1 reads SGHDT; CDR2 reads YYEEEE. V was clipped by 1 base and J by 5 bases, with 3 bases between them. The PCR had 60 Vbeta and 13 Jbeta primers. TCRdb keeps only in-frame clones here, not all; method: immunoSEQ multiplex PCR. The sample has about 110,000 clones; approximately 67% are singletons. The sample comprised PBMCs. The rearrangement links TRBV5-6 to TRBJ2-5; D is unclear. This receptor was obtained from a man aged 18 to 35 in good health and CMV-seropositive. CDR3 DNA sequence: TGTGCCAGCAGCTTGTCGGAGACCCAGTACTTC. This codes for CASSLSETQYF.